The 25 T cell receptor beta chains presented below share a single source sample, sequenced in a study of cytomegalovirus exposure and HLA in healthy donors. The PCR made use of 60 Vbeta and 13 Jbeta primers. Data came from immunoSEQ multiplex PCR; TCRdb stores just in-frame clones and leaves some out. The sample holds fewer than 150,000 clones. Specimen: PBMCs. These receptors were collected from a woman aged 55-75 years in good health and CMV-seronegative.

V is TRBV6-5 and J is TRBJ2-7; 7 nucleotides agree with TRBD2. This CDR3 region has 15 residues. Unmatched junction bases numbered 7, after V lost 2 bases and J lost 3 bases. Germline CDR1 reads MNHEY; CDR2 reads SVGAGI. This chain's CDR3 is CASSYLGLSNYEQYF. The CDR3 coding sequence is TGTGCCAGCAGTTACCTGGGACTATCAAACTACGAGCAGTACTTC.

Written as DNA, the CDR3 is TGTGCCAGCAGCTTAGCCTTAGGACTAGCGGCTTACGAGCAGTACTTC. Amino acid sequence: CASSLALGLAAYEQYF. The chain employs TRBV11-2 and TRBJ2-7; 10 bases line up with TRBD2. The junction had 7 bases not matched to a gene; V was cut back by 1 base and J by 4 bases. The CDR3 is 16 amino acids. Germline V gives CDR1 SGHAT, CDR2 FQNNGV.

This rearrangement joins TRBV28 to TRBJ2-7, with D perhaps matching TRBD2 (7 bases). Trimming shortened V by 6 bases and J by 2 bases, and 17 bases separated the two germline ends. The CDR3 loop spans 15 amino acids. Germline loops: CDR1 MDHEN, CDR2 SYDVKM. CDR3 sequence: CASRLGGPRPYEQYF. CDR3 nucleotide sequence: TGTGCCAGCAGACTGGGGGGGCCGCGGCCCTACGAGCAGTACTTC.

This chain connects TRBV10-1 to TRBJ2-2; 9 bases are shared with TRBD1. Germline lookup yields CDR1 WNHNN and CDR2 SYGVQD (reference sequence). The CDR3 covers 15 residues. J gave up 4 bases and V 2 bases, and 2 bases lay outside the gene matches. The CDR3 region is CASSEGTGFTGELFF. The DNA of the CDR3 is TGCGCCAGCAGTGAGGGGACAGGGTTCACCGGGGAGCTGTTTTTT.

This chain uses TRBV28 with TRBJ2-7, with 7 positions matching TRBD1. The CDR3 is 14 amino acids. V shed 2 bases and J 2 bases; nucleotides not matched to a gene: 3. CDR1 and CDR2 from the germline V gene are MDHEN and SYDVKM. CDR3 sequence: CASSLGTVTYEQYF. The CDR3 bases are TGTGCCAGCAGTTTAGGGACAGTGACCTACGAGCAGTACTTC.

V gene TRBV28 combines with J gene TRBJ2-3; 10 positions match TRBD1. The germline V gene has CDR1 MDHEN and CDR2 SYDVKM. The CDR3 length is 14 residues. V dropped 6 bases and J dropped 4; count of bases not matched to a gene: 4. CDR3 coding DNA: TGTGCCAGCAGGGCAGGACAGGGGGCAGATACGCAGTATTTT. This gives the protein CASRAGQGADTQYF.

V and J are TRBV4-1 and TRBJ1-2; D is ambiguous. Germline-derived CDR1 and CDR2 are MGHRA and YSYEKL. V lost 4 bases and J lost 2, with 8 bases in between. CDR3 length: 13 residues. The CDR3 DNA follows: TGCGCCAGCAGCCGAACAGAGAACTATGGCTACACCTTC. Translating gives CASSRTENYGYTF.

The chain has TRBV7-8 and TRBJ2-3; the match to TRBD2 covers 10 bases. The germline V gene encodes CDR1 SGHVS and CDR2 FQNEAQ. This CDR3 comprises 17 residues. After removal of 1 base from V and 2 bases from J, the junction contained 6 bases not matched to a gene. This CDR3 is CASSLGASGGLTDTQYF. The DNA for the CDR3 is TGTGCCAGCAGCTTAGGGGCTAGCGGGGGTCTCACAGATACGCAGTATTTT.

The chain recombines TRBV5-1 with TRBJ2-5; the match to TRBD1 covers 8 bases. The J call is uncertain, as TRBJ2-7 better fits the DNA end. This CDR3 is built from 14 residues. Germline lookup yields CDR1 SGHRS and CDR2 YFSETQ. This chain's CDR3 is CASSFAGGGYEQYF. As DNA, the CDR3 is TGCGCCAGCAGCTTCGCAGGGGGCGGATACGAGCAGTACTTC.

CDR3 DNA sequence: TGCGCCAGCAGCCAAGATATGGCAGGGTCGGACTATGGCTACACCTTC. Translated: CASSQDMAGSDYGYTF. The chain has TRBV4-1 and TRBJ1-2; D might be TRBD1 (5 bases). Germline V gene sequence: CDR1 MGHRA, CDR2 YSYEKL. The CDR3 sequence is 16 residues long. V lost 0 bases to trimming and J lost 3 bases, with 14 bases between them.

The chain is built from TRBV2 and TRBJ1-2; TRBD1 matches at 7 bases. Germline CDR1 reads SNHLY; CDR2 reads FYNNEI. J gave up 0 bases and V 4 bases, and 5 bases lay outside the gene matches. This CDR3 is 15 amino acids long. CDR3 sequence reads: CASSGSGGSNYGYTF. CDR3 DNA sequence: TGTGCCAGCAGTGGTTCAGGGGGTTCTAACTATGGCTACACCTTC.

The chain uses TRBV21-1 and TRBJ2-2; TRBD2 is the table's D call and was not checked against the DNA. TRBV21-1 is described as a pseudogene. The CDR3 length is 13 residues. The CDR3 region is CAPGGGSTGELFF. CDR3 DNA sequence: TGTGCCCCTGGCGGGGGATCCACCGGGGAGCTGTTTTTT.

This chain links TRBV4-1 with TRBJ1-5; 8 bases line up with TRBD1. The CDR3 totals 16 residues. The germline V gene has CDR1 MGHRA and CDR2 YSYEKL. J was trimmed by 0 bases and V by 1 base; bases with no gene match: 2. The chain's CDR3 is CASSQAGTGSNQPQHF. The CDR3 DNA sequence: TGCGCCAGCAGCCAAGCCGGGACAGGTAGCAATCAGCCCCAGCATTTT.

The V call is TRBV9, the J call TRBJ2-7, with 9 bases matching TRBD1. J lost 3 bases, V lost 2 bases, and 6 bases had no gene match. This CDR3 region has 15 residues. Germline lookup yields CDR1 SGDLS and CDR2 YYNGEE. CDR3: CASSVDGTGLYEQYF. In nucleotides, the CDR3 is TGTGCCAGCAGCGTGGACGGGACAGGGCTCTACGAGCAGTACTTC.

The rearrangement joins TRBV6-1 to TRBJ2-7; 12 bases map to TRBD1. V trimming: 11 bases; J trimming: 7 bases; junction bases outside the gene matches: 12. The CDR3 length is 14 residues. Germline loops: CDR1 MNHNS, CDR2 SASEGT. CDR3 in amino acids: CASSPGTGGNEQYF. The CDR3 region has the DNA TGTGCCTCCTCTCCCGGGACAGGGGGCAATGAGCAGTACTTC.

This chain connects TRBV13 to TRBJ2-7; TRBD1 is a possible D gene (6 bases). This CDR3 contains 16 residues. The germline CDR1 and CDR2 sequences are PRHDT and FYEKMQ (reference sequence). Trimming took off 5 bases at V and 0 bases at J, with 17 bases between the two ends. CDR3 in DNA: TGTGCCAGCAGCCCCAGGTGGGGGCTCCACTCCTACGAGCAGTACTTC. This translates into CASSPRWGLHSYEQYF.

The chain is built from TRBV28 and TRBJ1-1; D possibly corresponds to TRBD1 (5 bases). V was clipped by 6 bases and J by 3 bases, with 17 bases between them. This CDR3 comprises 15 residues. Germline values: CDR1 MDHEN, CDR2 SYDVKM. CDR3 bases: TGTGCCAGCAGCCACGCAGGGATGTACGACACTGAAGCTTTCTTT. Residues: CASSHAGMYDTEAFF.

The chain is built from TRBV10-2 and TRBJ1-2; D unclear. The CDR3 runs 13 residues. Trimming removed 4 bases from V and 3 bases from J, with 9 bases in between. The germline gives CDR1 WSHSY, CDR2 SAAADI. CDR3 in DNA: TGCGCCAGCAGTGTGGGCCAGGACTATGGCTACACCTTC. Translation gives CASSVGQDYGYTF.

The chain uses TRBV9 and TRBJ2-5; 10 bases fit TRBD1. Germline assignment: CDR1 SGDLS and CDR2 YYNGEE. V dropped 0 bases and J dropped 5; count of bases not matched to a gene: 13. The CDR3 is 18 residues long. In DNA, the CDR3 is TGTGCCAGCAGCGTAGCTACGGGACAGGGGACCGGTGGGGAGACCCAGTACTTC. Translating gives CASSVATGQGTGGETQYF.

V and J are TRBV5-1 and TRBJ2-7; 7 bases agree with TRBD1. The germline gives CDR1 SGHRS, CDR2 YFSETQ. J was trimmed by 0 bases and V by 3 bases; bases with no gene match: 9. The CDR3 is 16 amino acids. This CDR3 reads CASSSGTAVSSYEQYF. The DNA for the CDR3 is TGCGCCAGCAGCTCCGGGACAGCCGTGAGCTCCTACGAGCAGTACTTC.

This chain uses TRBV11-2 with TRBJ1-1; D is unresolved. V was clipped by 1 base and J by 1 base, with 10 bases between them. The CDR3 consists of 15 residues. CDR1 and CDR2 from the germline V gene are SGHAT and FQNNGV. CDR3 amino acids: CASSLAGLGNTEAFF. DNA for the CDR3: TGTGCCAGCAGCTTAGCGGGGTTGGGGAACACTGAAGCTTTCTTT.

The chain links TRBV2 to TRBJ2-7; the match to TRBD1 covers 10 bases. The CDR3 runs 14 residues. J lost 5 bases, V lost 4 bases, and 5 bases had no gene match. Germline V gives CDR1 SNHLY, CDR2 FYNNEI. CDR3 nucleotides: TGTGCCAGCAGTGGGTACGGGACAGGGGACGAGCAGTACTTC. Translation: CASSGYGTGDEQYF.

The CDR3 DNA reads as TGCAGTGCTATTTTCGTTGAAAAACTGTTTTTT. Residues: CSAIFVEKLFF. The chain joins TRBV20-1 to TRBJ1-4; D unclear. Trimming removed 4 bases at V and 7 bases at J, with 7 bases between. The CDR3 is 11 amino acids. Per the germline V gene, CDR1 is DFQATT and CDR2 is SNEGSKA (reference sequence).

The chain is built from TRBV11-1 and TRBJ2-6; D uncertain. The CDR3 sequence is 18 residues long. V was clipped by 0 bases and J by 0 bases, with 12 bases between them. Germline V gives CDR1 SGHAT, CDR2 FQDESV (reference sequence). Here the CDR3 DNA reads TGTGCCAGCAGCTTAGCGTTACAGTCACTCTCTGGGGCCAACGTCCTGACTTTC. It is translated as CASSLALQSLSGANVLTF.

This chain connects TRBV5-1 to TRBJ2-7; the match to TRBD2 covers 9 bases. CDR3 length: 15 amino acids. The germline V gene encodes CDR1 SGHRS and CDR2 YFSETQ. Trimming took 4 bases from V and 1 from J; bases not matched to a gene: 6. The CDR3 is CASSVTSGSSYEQYF. For the CDR3, the DNA is TGCGCCAGCAGCGTTACTAGCGGGTCTTCCTACGAGCAGTACTTC.